The present entry profiles one T cell receptor beta chain with its context. The data belong to a study of blood T cell repertoires in COVID-19. Study context: Samples of COVID-19 (acute and convalescent) were obtained from the United States, Italy and Spain.

J was trimmed by 7 bases and V by 6 bases; bases with no gene match: 8. From germline, CDR1 is SNHLY and CDR2 FYNNEI. This CDR3 contains 15 residues. The repertoire was sequenced with immunoSEQ multiplex PCR; TCRdb's copy has only in-frame clones and lacks some. The table includes some 120,000 clones, less than 90% detected once. The clonotype was recovered from a woman aged 30 to 39 who had recovered from COVID-19. The chain has TRBV2 and TRBJ1-6; 8 nucleotides agree with TRBD1. The source material was peripheral blood. CDR3 DNA sequence: TGTGCCAGCAGGGCAGACAGGGGCAAGAATTCACCCCTCCACTTT. Its protein is CASRADRGKNSPLHF.